This TCR beta chain comes out of a study of T cells in Graves' hyperthyroidism and ophthalmopathy. Exclusion of patients followed from uncontrolled infection, other autoimmune disease, pregnancy or lactation. TCR beta CDR3 region amplification was performed from RNA transcripts. Using the HTBI primer set, a first-round RT-PCR was run on the TCR CDR3. TCRdb fed the multiplex PCR reads into MiXCR, producing one record per CDR3 protein. This repertoire shows about 320,000 distinct CDR3 sequences, 15% to 20% found once; its top ten account for 33%. In germline, CDR1 is SNHLY, CDR2 FYNNEI. V lost 3 bases and J lost 6; bases outside the gene matches: 8. This CDR3 has 16 amino acids. Ten or more counts support this clonotype.

Sequenced input: blood. The sequence was obtained from a man aged 25 to 45 with Graves' hyperthyroidism. The chain uses TRBV2 and TRBJ2-1; 10 bases are shared with TRBD2. CDR3 DNA: TGTGCCAGCAGTGATGAGACTAGCGGGCACATCAATGAGCAGTTCTTC. It yields the protein CASSDETSGHINEQFF.